Listed here are 17 T cell receptor beta chains from one sample, sequenced in a study of OX40 agonist ivuxolimab in advanced cancers. The data were produced by immunoSEQ multiplex PCR, yet TCRdb's version contains in-frame clones alone and is incomplete. Of 50,000 or so clones in the sample, around 84% were seen once. The specimen comprised CD4+ or CD8+ T cells sorted from blood, sampled in a trial of the OX40 agonist ivuxolimab. The receptors derive from an adult with an advanced solid tumor such as melanoma, head and neck, liver or kidney cancer.

This chain links TRBV15 with TRBJ2-1; 7 nucleotides align to TRBD2. There are 14 residues in the CDR3. With 5 bases clipped from V and 0 bases from J, the junction kept 1 base outside the gene matches. Germline V gene sequence: CDR1 LNHNV, CDR2 YYDKDF (reference sequence). CDR3 loop: CATSWGGSYNEQFF. CDR3 sequence (DNA): TGTGCCACCAGCTGGGGGGGCTCCTACAATGAGCAGTTCTTC.

The V and J genes are TRBV18 and TRBJ2-6; 12 positions agree with TRBD2. V lost 6 bases, J lost 0 bases, and 18 bases stayed unmatched. The CDR3 is 22 residues long. Germline-derived CDR1 and CDR2 are KGHSH and LQKENI. For the CDR3, the DNA is TGTGCCAGCTCCCGTATAATATGGGGAGGACTAGCGGGGCACTCTGGGGCCAACGTCCTGACTTTC. Its protein is CASSRIIWGGLAGHSGANVLTF.

Concerning this clone itself: It is unclear where the CDR3 begins or ends on the DNA, so no DNA is shown, and the CDR3 is as TCRdb lists it. V gene TRBV6-5 combines with J gene TRBJ2-7. CDR1 is MNHEY and CDR2 is SVGAGI in the germline V gene. The CDR3 is 13 amino acids in total, end residues counted. The CDR3 spells CASSSSTSYELYF.

This clone was seen more than once but under ten times. The gene calls are TRBV7-9 and TRBJ2-5; 9 bases are shared with TRBD1. Trimming at V came to 5 bases and at J to 1 base, leaving 5 bases not matched to a gene. This CDR3 has 15 residues. The germline V gene encodes CDR1 SEHNR and CDR2 FQNEAQ (reference sequence). CDR3 region: CASSPQQGAQETQYF. CDR3 nucleotide sequence: TGTGCCAGCAGCCCACAACAGGGGGCCCAAGAGACCCAGTACTTC.

J is TRBJ2-3 and V is TRBV14; unclear D gene. The CDR3 extends over 11 amino acids. The V gene's germline CDR1 is SGHDN and CDR2 FVKESK. V was shortened by 1 base and J by 8 bases, with 4 bases between the two germline ends. CDR3 in DNA: TGTGCCAGCAGCCAAGCAGGTACGCAGTATTTT. Its translation is CASSQAGTQYF.

The rearrangement links TRBV9 to TRBJ1-5, with 7 bases that match TRBD1. Losses at the gene ends were 5 bases for V and 4 bases for J; bases not matched to a gene: 6. The CDR3 contains 14 residues. Germline CDR1 and CDR2: SGDLS and YYNGEE. The CDR3 sequence: CASSRTGLNQPQHF. As DNA, the CDR3 is TGTGCCAGCAGTCGGACAGGTCTGAATCAGCCCCAGCATTTT.

This chain joins TRBV19 and TRBJ2-1; 16 nucleotides match TRBD2. This CDR3 region has 13 residues. The J segment lost 12 bases and the V segment lost 10 bases, leaving 6 bases of the junction unmatched. In germline, CDR1 is LNHDA, CDR2 SQIVND (reference sequence). Written as DNA, the CDR3 is TGTGCCACCGGGACTAGCGGGAGGGCCTTGCAGTTCTTC. Its translation is CATGTSGRALQFF.

The chain couples TRBV7-9 to TRBJ1-1; D gene unclear. The CDR3 consists of 14 residues. V lost 1 base, J lost 3 bases, and 9 bases lay in between. The germline gives CDR1 SEHNR, CDR2 FQNEAQ (reference sequence). CDR3 coding DNA: TGTGCCAGCAGCTTAGTGTCCTCGTACACTGAAGCTTTCTTT. It encodes CASSLVSSYTEAFF. The variable domain in full, with the rest retrieved from reference TRBV7-9 and TRBJ1-1, is DTGVSQNPRHKITKRGQNVTFRCDPISEHNRLYWYRQTLGQGPEFLTYFQNEAQLEKSRLLSDRFSAERPKGSFSTLEIQRTEQGDSAMYLCASSLVSSYTEAFFGQGTRLTVV.

This chain joins TRBV4-2 and TRBJ2-3, with 9 bases lining up with TRBD2. The V and J ends lost 0 bases and 6 bases, in that order; junction bases with no gene match: 16. Germline-derived CDR1 and CDR2 are LGHNA and YNFKEQ. CDR3 length: 19 amino acids. DNA for the CDR3: TGTGCCAGCAGCCAAGACGGCCTAGGGCGGGAGGGCCTTAGCGATACGCAGTATTTT. This gives the protein CASSQDGLGREGLSDTQYF.

The chain carries TRBV28 and TRBJ2-3; TRBD1 might be the D (7 bases). The CDR3 loop spans 20 amino acids. The germline V and J ends were trimmed by 7 bases and 5 bases, with 34 bases remaining between them. Germline V CDR1 and CDR2: MDHEN, SYDVKM. This CDR3 is CASIGLTGTVELAAQDTQYF. Written as DNA, the CDR3 is TGTGCCAGCATCGGCTTAACCGGGACAGTCGAATTAGCGGCACAAGATACGCAGTATTTT.

This chain uses TRBV6-1 with TRBJ2-3; TRBD2 matches at 9 bases. The CDR3 length is 15 residues. The J segment lost 4 bases and the V segment lost 4 bases, leaving 6 bases of the junction unmatched. Germline V gene data show CDR1 as MNHNS and CDR2 as SASEGT. For the CDR3, the DNA is TGTGCCAGCAGTGCCTCTAGCGGGAACGCAGATACGCAGTATTTT. Translation gives CASSASSGNADTQYF.

This clone showed up just a few times. V and J are TRBV7-2 and TRBJ2-4; D possibly corresponds to TRBD2 (5 bases). The CDR3 totals 15 residues. V dropped 5 bases and J dropped 8 bases, with 19 bases sitting between them. The germline V gene has CDR1 SGHTA and CDR2 FQGNSA. The CDR3 here is CASSRGGGSLDIQYF. CDR3 sequence (DNA): TGTGCCAGCAGCCGGGGTGGAGGTTCCCTTGACATTCAGTACTTC.

The rearrangement joins TRBV7-3 to TRBJ2-3, with a tentative D call TRBD2 (6 bases). This CDR3 region has 15 residues. Germline CDR1 is SGHTA and CDR2 is FQGTGA. Between the trimmed V and J ends, which lost 5 bases and 3 bases, there was a span of 15 bases. The CDR3 region has the DNA TGTGCCAGCAGCGAGGGGACTGGCCGTACAGATACGCAGTATTTT. Its translation is CASSEGTGRTDTQYF.

The chain couples TRBV7-6 to TRBJ2-5; TRBD2 matches at 9 bases. The CDR3 is made up of 14 amino acids. From germline, CDR1 is SGHVS and CDR2 FNYEAQ. V lost 4 bases, J lost 3 bases, and 3 bases stayed unmatched. Here the CDR3 reads CASSSLAGEETQYF. The CDR3 DNA is TGTGCCAGCAGCTCACTAGCGGGTGAAGAGACCCAGTACTTC.

The J gene is TRBJ2-5, the V gene TRBV28; 9 bases match TRBD1. The germline V gene has CDR1 MDHEN and CDR2 SYDVKM. The CDR3 contains 15 residues. The V and J ends lost 5 bases and 5 bases, in that order; junction bases with no gene match: 9. CDR3 amino acids: CASSPGTGQRETQYF. In nucleotides, the CDR3 is TGTGCCAGCAGTCCTGGGACAGGGCAGAGGGAGACCCAGTACTTC.

The chain is built from TRBV15 and TRBJ2-5, with 8 bases matching TRBD1. CDR3 length equals 16 residues. Unmatched junction bases numbered 9, after V lost 1 base and J lost 5 bases. The germline CDR1 and CDR2 sequences are LNHNV and YYDKDF (reference sequence). CDR3 sequence reads: CATSRGQGALGETQYF. CDR3 nucleotide sequence: TGTGCCACCAGCAGAGGGCAGGGGGCCCTGGGGGAGACCCAGTACTTC. Looking up the rest from reference TRBV15 and TRBJ2-5 gives the full variable domain: DAMVIQNPRYQVTQFGKPVTLSCSQTLNHNVMYWYQQKSSQAPKLLFHYYDKDFNNEADTPDNFQSRRPNTSFCFLDIRSPGLGDTAMYLCATSRGQGALGETQYFGPGTRLLVL.

The V call is TRBV7-9, the J call TRBJ2-3; D possibly corresponds to TRBD1 (6 bases). From germline, CDR1 is SEHNR and CDR2 FQNEAQ (reference sequence). V lost 2 bases and J 3 bases, leaving 15 bases between the germline ends. The CDR3 is made up of 16 amino acids. The CDR3 reads CASSLRPARGTDTQYF. The CDR3 coding sequence is TGTGCCAGCAGCTTACGTCCGGCCAGGGGTACAGATACGCAGTATTTT.